Listed here is a single T cell receptor beta chain. This CDR3 has 14 amino acids. Trimming pared 0 bases from V and 1 base from J, leaving 6 bases between. Per germline, CDR1 SGHRS and CDR2 YFSETQ. This sample is drawn from a study of T cell changes during pregnancy in multiple sclerosis. Produced via immunoSEQ multiplex PCR; TCRdb's table is partial and in-frame only. Found here are 65,000 to 90,000 clones, approximately 92% of them singletons; the top ten hold roughly 2.8%. The source is a female donor in good health, enrolled as a control in a pregnancy study. Sequencing was performed on peripheral blood, taken in the third trimester of pregnancy. The rearrangement uses TRBV5-1 and TRBJ2-3; D may be TRBD2 (5 bases). The CDR3 DNA is TGCGCCAGCAGCTTGGCGAGGGGCACAGATACGCAGTATTTT. Its translation: CASSLARGTDTQYF.